A selection of T cell receptor beta chains follows, all from one sample in a study of blood T cells in healthy people across ages. One entry per CDR3 protein, called by TCRdb with MiXCR from the 5' RACE reads. The sample has hundreds of thousands of distinct CDR3 sequences; roughly 52% are singletons. Specimen: blood. The receptors were gathered from a man aged 25 to 40 in good health. Both conserved end residues are part of each CDR3. D genes are given only for firm matches. Part of the rows lack a size; the others show once, few, many or a class for expanded clones.

J gene | V gene | D gene | clone size | CDR3 DNA | CDR3 protein
TRBJ2-3 | TRBV4-2 | - | - | TGTGCCAGCAGCCAAGAGGTCTCCGGTACGGCGTCGAGCACAGATACGCAGTATTTT | CASSQEVSGTASSTDTQYF
TRBJ2-7 | TRBV5-1 | TRBD1 | - | TGCGCCAGCAGCTCCGCCGGGACAGCACAATACGAGCAGTACTTC | CASSSAGTAQYEQYF
TRBJ1-1 | TRBV27 | - | - | TGTGCCAGCAGTTGGCAGAAGAACACTGAAGCTTTCTTT | CASSWQKNTEAFF
TRBJ2-1 | TRBV4-3 | - | many | TGCGCCAGCAGCCAAGGAGGCGCAGGGAAAAATGAGCAGTTCTTC | CASSQGGAGKNEQFF
TRBJ2-3 | TRBV7-9 | - | once | TGTGCCAGCAGCTGGCAGGGGCCCCACACAGATACGCAGTATTTT | CASSWQGPHTDTQYF
TRBJ1-1 | TRBV6-5 | - | - | TGTGCCAGCAGTTACTTAACAGGCGAAGCTTTCTTT | CASSYLTGEAFF
TRBJ2-5 | TRBV3-1 | TRBD1 | - | TGTGCCAGCAGCCCTAATCACGGACAGGGCCAAGAGACCCAGTACTTC | CASSPNHGQGQETQYF
TRBJ2-5 | TRBV4-3 | TRBD2 | - | TGCGCCAGCAGCCTGGGTACGGCGGGGGGTCATGAGCAGTACTTC | CASSLGTAGGHEQYF
TRBJ2-2 | TRBV11-3 | - | - | TGTGCCAGCGGCTTTCAAGAGAACACCGGGGAGCTGTTTTTT | CASGFQENTGELFF
TRBJ2-7 | TRBV28 | TRBD1 | - | TGTGCCAGCAGTTTAGCGACAGGGCGAAACGAGCAGTACTTC | CASSLATGRNEQYF
TRBJ2-5 | TRBV12-3/TRBV12-4 | TRBD1 | - | TGTGCCAGCAAGGGACAGCAAGAGACCCAGTACTTC | CASKGQQETQYF
TRBJ2-3 | TRBV5-1 | - | many | TGCGCCAGCAGCTTTCCCCCCACAGATACGCAGTATTTT | CASSFPPTDTQYF
TRBJ1-1 | TRBV7-2 | TRBD1 | - | TGTGCCAGCAGCTTGAAGACAGGGCGGACTGAAGCTTTCTTT | CASSLKTGRTEAFF
TRBJ1-5 | TRBV19 | - | - | TGTGCCAGTACCCCGGGGGCCAGACCTAGCAATCAGCCCCAGCATTTT | CASTPGARPSNQPQHF
TRBJ2-7 | TRBV10-3 | - | - | TGTGCCATCAGTGAGGAGGGAATCTACGAGCAGTACTTC | CAISEEGIYEQYF
TRBJ2-3 | TRBV6-5 | - | - | TGTGCCAGCAGTTACGCTGTGGGAGGGGGGACAGATACGCAGTATTTT | CASSYAVGGGTDTQYF
TRBJ2-5 | TRBV7-2 | - | - | TGTGCCAGCAGCTTAGGAGGGCAGGGGCGGAGAGAGACCCAGTACTTC | CASSLGGQGRRETQYF
TRBJ2-3 | TRBV20-1 | - | few | TGCAGTGCTCCAACTAGTGTATCTAGCACAGATACGCAGTATTTT | CSAPTSVSSTDTQYF
TRBJ2-7 | TRBV20-1 | TRBD2 | few | TGCAGTGCTAGAGATACTAGCGGGGGCTACGAGCAGTACTTC | CSARDTSGGYEQYF
TRBJ2-7 | TRBV3-1 | - | - | TGTGCCAGCAGCCAGACCATAGTTAACTACGAGCAGTACTTC | CASSQTIVNYEQYF
TRBJ2-3 | TRBV6-4 | - | - | TGTGCCAGCAGTGATGGAGTAGCGACAGAGACGCAGTATTTT | CASSDGVATETQYF
TRBJ2-7 | TRBV20-1 | TRBD2 | - | TGCAGTGCTGGGCTAGCGGGAGATTCCTACGAGCAGTACTTC | CSAGLAGDSYEQYF
TRBJ1-1 | TRBV5-5 | - | - | TGTGCCAGCAGCACTCTGACAGGCCTAAACACTGAAGCTTTCTTT | CASSTLTGLNTEAFF
TRBJ2-2 | TRBV4-1 | - | - | TGCGCCAGCAGCCAAGAGTCAACTGCGAGCACCGGGGAGCTGTTTTTT | CASSQESTASTGELFF
TRBJ2-7 | TRBV15 | - | few | TGTGCCACCAGCAGAGATTGGGCAGGACAATACGAGCAGTACTTC | CATSRDWAGQYEQYF
TRBJ2-7 | TRBV6-1 | TRBD2 | once | TGTGCCAGCAGTCCTCCCGGGGGGGCTCATGACGAGCAGTACTTC | CASSPPGGAHDEQYF
TRBJ2-1 | TRBV7-9 | TRBD1 | - | TGTGCCAGCAGGTGGGGACAGGGGATAAATGAGCAGTTCTTC | CASRWGQGINEQFF
TRBJ1-6 | TRBV6-5 | - | - | TGTGCCAGCACCCCCAACAGGGCGAATTCACCCCTCCACTTT | CASTPNRANSPLHF
TRBJ2-1 | TRBV5-1 | TRBD2 | once | TGCGCCAGCAGCTCCGGGACTAGCAGGGTCGATGAGCAGTTCTTC | CASSSGTSRVDEQFF
TRBJ2-1 | TRBV7-9 | TRBD1 | - | TGTGCCAGCAGCTTACCGGGACAGGGAGACAATGAGCAGTTCTTC | CASSLPGQGDNEQFF
TRBJ2-5 | TRBV6-6 | TRBD2 | - | TGTGCCAGCACCAACGGGGGGACTCCCCCCTACCAAGAGACCCAGTACTTC | CASTNGGTPPYQETQYF
TRBJ1-4 | TRBV28 | - | - | TGTGCCAGCAGTTTATTTACTCCGGGAACTAATGAAAAACTGTTTTTT | CASSLFTPGTNEKLFF
TRBJ2-3 | TRBV2 | TRBD2 | - | TGTGCCAGCAGTGTCTCTTCAGCGGGGGGCGGGGATACGCAGTATTTT | CASSVSSAGGGDTQYF
TRBJ2-3 | TRBV7-2 | - | - | TGTGCCAGCAGCTTTATGGGGAGCACAGATGCGCAGTATTTT | CASSFMGSTDAQYF
TRBJ2-3 | TRBV10-3 | TRBD2 | few | TGTGCCATCAGTCCTGCGCGTAGCGGGAGGGCAGATACGCAGTATTTT | CAISPARSGRADTQYF
TRBJ2-3 | TRBV6-5 | - | few | TGTGCCAGCAGTTACTCGACATGGGGGAGGACAGATACGCAGTATTTT | CASSYSTWGRTDTQYF
TRBJ2-1 | TRBV5-1 | TRBD2 | - | TGCGCCAGCAGTACCGGGACTAGCGGCAATGAGCAGTTCTTC | CASSTGTSGNEQFF
TRBJ2-2 | TRBV4-2 | - | - | TGTGCCAGCAGCCAAGGGGGGAAAGCGTACACCGGGGAGCTGTTTTTT | CASSQGGKAYTGELFF
TRBJ2-7 | TRBV3-1 | TRBD2 | - | TGTGCCAGCAGTAATCGGGGGGGCGTGTCCTACAATGAGCAGTACTTC | CASSNRGGVSYNEQYF
TRBJ2-7 | TRBV20-1 | - | - | TGCAGTGCTAGTAGCGCAGCCTCCTACGAGCAGTACTTC | CSASSAASYEQYF
TRBJ2-7 | TRBV20-1 | TRBD1 | - | TGCAGTGCCACGGGACAGGTCTCCTGCGAGCAGTACTTC | CSATGQVSCEQYF
TRBJ2-2 | TRBV28 | TRBD1 | - | TGTGCCAGCAGTTACGACAGGGGGAGCACCGGGGAGCTGTTTTTT | CASSYDRGSTGELFF
TRBJ1-6 | TRBV6-6 | - | - | TGTGCAGCTGGGCTTTCACCCCTCCACTTT | CAAGLSPLHF
TRBJ2-7 | TRBV7-2 | - | - | TGTGCCAGCAGCCGTGGAGGGGTTTCAGGCTACGAGCAGTACTTC | CASSRGGVSGYEQYF
TRBJ2-1 | TRBV4-3 | - | few | TGCGCCAGCAGCCAAGAATACAGGGACTATGAGCAGTTCTTC | CASSQEYRDYEQFF
TRBJ2-5 | TRBV2 | TRBD2 | - | TGTGCCAGCAGTGAAACCCGGACTAGCGGAGGGACCCAGTACTTC | CASSETRTSGGTQYF
TRBJ2-3 | TRBV6-4 | TRBD1 | few | TGTGCCAGCAGTGAACAGGGGGGCACAGATACGCAGTATTTT | CASSEQGGTDTQYF
TRBJ2-7 | TRBV28 | - | - | TGTGCCTGCACGGGGGAGCCCTACGAGCAGTACTTC | CACTGEPYEQYF
TRBJ2-1 | TRBV3-1 | - | - | TGTGCCAGCAGCCAAGTGGCAGGGGGGTCGCACAATGAGCAGTTCTTC | CASSQVAGGSHNEQFF
TRBJ2-5 | TRBV20-1 | - | - | TGCAGTGCTAGAGAGGGTAACCAAGAGACCCAGTACTTC | CSAREGNQETQYF
TRBJ2-3 | TRBV28 | - | - | TGTGCCAGCACCGGGCAGGAGGGGGGAGATACGCAGTATTTT | CASTGQEGGDTQYF
TRBJ2-7 | TRBV9 | TRBD1 | - | TGTGCCAGCAGCTCCCGGACAGGGGGCTTCGAGCAGTACTTC | CASSSRTGGFEQYF
TRBJ1-1 | TRBV28 | - | - | TGTGCCAGCAGTCCCGACAGCCGGACTGAAGCTTTCTTT | CASSPDSRTEAFF
TRBJ1-1 | TRBV20-1 | - | - | TGCAGTGCTAGAGACGAGTGGACTGAAGCTTTCTTT | CSARDEWTEAFF
TRBJ2-7 | TRBV20-1 | TRBD2 | few | TGCAGTGCTACACCGGACATAGCGGGAGCAAACGAGCAGTACTTC | CSATPDIAGANEQYF